The T cell receptor beta chain described here comes from a study of blood T cell repertoires in COVID-19. About the study: There were acute and convalescent COVID-19 samples, and they came from the United States, Italy and Spain.

This CDR3 is built from 14 residues. With V trimmed by 0 bases and J by 9 bases, 4 bases remained unmatched. Germline assignment: CDR1 SGHRS and CDR2 YFSETQ. Per the authors' pipeline: Estimation of nucleated cell counts was performed using reference gene primer amplification. Here immunoSEQ multiplex PCR was the method, and the copy in TCRdb shows in-frame clones only, minus some. V and J calls and clone size are copied from that table; D and trimming were computed from the DNA. Among 150,000 to 180,000 clones listed, around 82% were seen once. V gene TRBV5-1 combines with J gene TRBJ1-2; TRBD1 matches 11 bases. The receptor was derived from a man between 60 and 75 years old with COVID-19, enrolled during active disease. Material for sequencing was peripheral blood. The CDR3 region has the DNA TGCGCCAGCAGCTTGGGTGGACAGGGGGCGAGCTACACCTTC. Protein product: CASSLGGQGASYTF. Supplemented by reference TRBV5-1 and TRBJ1-2, the full variable domain reads KAGVTQTPRYLIKTRGQQVTLSCSPISGHRSVSWYQQTPGQGLQFLFEYFSETQRNKGNFPGRFSGRQFSNSRSEMNVSTLELGDSALYLCASSLGGQGASYTFGSGTRLTVV.